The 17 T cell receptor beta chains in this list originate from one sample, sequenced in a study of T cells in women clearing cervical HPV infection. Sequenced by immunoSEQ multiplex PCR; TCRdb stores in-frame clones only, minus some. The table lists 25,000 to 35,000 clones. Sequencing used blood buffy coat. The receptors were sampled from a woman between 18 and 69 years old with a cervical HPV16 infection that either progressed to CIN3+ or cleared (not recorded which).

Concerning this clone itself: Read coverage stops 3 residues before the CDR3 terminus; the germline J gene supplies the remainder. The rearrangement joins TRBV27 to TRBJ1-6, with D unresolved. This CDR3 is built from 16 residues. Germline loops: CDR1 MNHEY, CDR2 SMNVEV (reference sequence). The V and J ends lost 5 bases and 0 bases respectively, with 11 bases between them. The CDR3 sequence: CASSNPESSYNSPLHF. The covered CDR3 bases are TGTGCCAGCAGTAATCCAGAGAGCTCCTATAATTCACCC.

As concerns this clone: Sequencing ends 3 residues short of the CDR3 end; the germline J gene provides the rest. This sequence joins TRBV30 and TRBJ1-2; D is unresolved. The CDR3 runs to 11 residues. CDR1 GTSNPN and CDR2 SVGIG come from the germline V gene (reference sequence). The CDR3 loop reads CAWSGYNDYTF. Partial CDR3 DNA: TGTGCCTGGAGTGGATACAATGAC.

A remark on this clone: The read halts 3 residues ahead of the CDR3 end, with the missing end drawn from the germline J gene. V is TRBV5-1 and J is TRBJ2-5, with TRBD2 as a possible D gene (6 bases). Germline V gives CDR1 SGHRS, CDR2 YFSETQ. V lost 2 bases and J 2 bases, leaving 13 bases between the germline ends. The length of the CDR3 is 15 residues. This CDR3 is CASSFNSGAQETQYF. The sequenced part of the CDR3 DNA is TGCGCCAGCAGCTTTAATAGCGGAGCACAAGAGACC.

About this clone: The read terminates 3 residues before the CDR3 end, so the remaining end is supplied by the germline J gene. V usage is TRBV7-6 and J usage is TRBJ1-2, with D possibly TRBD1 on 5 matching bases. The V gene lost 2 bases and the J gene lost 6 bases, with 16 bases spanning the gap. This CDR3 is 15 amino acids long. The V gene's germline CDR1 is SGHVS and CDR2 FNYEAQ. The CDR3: CASSLFSQGSDGYTF. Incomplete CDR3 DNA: TGTGCCAGCAGCTTATTTTCGCAGGGATCGGATGGC.

The CDR3 is CASSFGGESEKLFF. The covered CDR3 bases are TGCGCCAGCAGCTTTGGGGGGGAGAGTGAAAAA. This rearrangement joins TRBV5-1 to TRBJ1-4; D might be TRBD1 (5 bases). The read finishes 3 residues shy of the CDR3 end, and the germline J gene is used to complete it. The germline V gene has CDR1 SGHRS and CDR2 YFSETQ. The V gene lost 2 bases and the J gene lost 7 bases, with 12 bases spanning the gap. The CDR3 runs to 14 residues.

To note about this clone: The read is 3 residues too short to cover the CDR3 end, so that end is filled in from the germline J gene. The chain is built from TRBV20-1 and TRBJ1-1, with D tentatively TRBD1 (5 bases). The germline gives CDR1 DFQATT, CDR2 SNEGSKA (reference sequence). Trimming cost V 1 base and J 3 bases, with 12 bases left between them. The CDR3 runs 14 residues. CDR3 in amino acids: CSARVGAGDTEAFF. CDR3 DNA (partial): TGCAGTGCTAGAGTAGGGGCAGGCGACACTGAA.

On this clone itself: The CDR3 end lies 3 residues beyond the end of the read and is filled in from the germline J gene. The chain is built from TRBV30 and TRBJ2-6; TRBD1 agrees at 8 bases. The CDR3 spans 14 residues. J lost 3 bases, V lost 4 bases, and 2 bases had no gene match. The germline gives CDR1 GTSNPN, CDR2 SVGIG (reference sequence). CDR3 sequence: CAWTGGFGANVLTF. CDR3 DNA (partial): TGTGCCTGGACAGGGGGCTTTGGGGCCAACGTC.

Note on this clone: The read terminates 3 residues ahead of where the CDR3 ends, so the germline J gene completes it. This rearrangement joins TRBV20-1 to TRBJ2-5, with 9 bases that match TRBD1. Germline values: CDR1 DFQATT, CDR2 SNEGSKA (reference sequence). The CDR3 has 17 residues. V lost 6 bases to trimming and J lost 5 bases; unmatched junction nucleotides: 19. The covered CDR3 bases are TGCAGTGCCCATGGACAGGGGACGCCCACCGGCAAGGAGACC. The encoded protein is CSAHGQGTPTGKET. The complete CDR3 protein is CSAHGQGTPTGKETQYF.

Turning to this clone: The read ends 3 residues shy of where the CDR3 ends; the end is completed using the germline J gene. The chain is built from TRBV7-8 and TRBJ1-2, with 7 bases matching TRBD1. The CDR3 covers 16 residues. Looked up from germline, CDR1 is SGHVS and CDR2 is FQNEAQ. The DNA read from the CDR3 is TGTGCCAGCAGCTTAGGGTCCCCGACAGGGATGCGCGGC. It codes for CASSLGSPTGMRG. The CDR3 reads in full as CASSLGSPTGMRGYTF.

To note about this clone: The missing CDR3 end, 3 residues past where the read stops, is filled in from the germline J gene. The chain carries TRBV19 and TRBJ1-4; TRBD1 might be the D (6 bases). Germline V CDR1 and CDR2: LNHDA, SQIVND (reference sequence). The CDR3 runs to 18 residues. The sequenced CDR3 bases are TGTGCCAGTAGTATCGATCACAGGGCCCCCTCTGGGGCCAACGTA. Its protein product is CASSIDHRAPSGANV. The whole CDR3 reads CASSIDHRAPSGANVLFF.

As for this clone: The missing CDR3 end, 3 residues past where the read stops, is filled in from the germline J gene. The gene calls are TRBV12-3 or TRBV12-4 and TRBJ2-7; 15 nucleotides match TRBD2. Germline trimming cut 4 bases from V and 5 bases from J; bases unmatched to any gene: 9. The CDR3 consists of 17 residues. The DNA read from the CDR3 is TGTGCCAGCAGTTCCCGGACTAGCGGGAGGGCCCACGACGAG. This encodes CASSSRTSGRAHDE. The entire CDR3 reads CASSSRTSGRAHDEQYF.

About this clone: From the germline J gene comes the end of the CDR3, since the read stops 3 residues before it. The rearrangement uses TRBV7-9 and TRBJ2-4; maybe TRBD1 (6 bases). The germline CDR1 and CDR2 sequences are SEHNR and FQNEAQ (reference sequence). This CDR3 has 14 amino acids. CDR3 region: CASSLSTGMYGQYF. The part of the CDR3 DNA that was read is TGTGCCAGCAGCTTAAGTACAGGGATGTATGGT.

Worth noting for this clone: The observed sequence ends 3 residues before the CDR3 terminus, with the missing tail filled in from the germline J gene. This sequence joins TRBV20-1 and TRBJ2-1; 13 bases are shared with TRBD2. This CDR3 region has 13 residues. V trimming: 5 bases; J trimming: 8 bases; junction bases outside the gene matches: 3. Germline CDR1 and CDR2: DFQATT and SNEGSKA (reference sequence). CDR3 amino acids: CSARTSGGHEQFF. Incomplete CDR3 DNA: TGCAGTGCTCGGACTAGCGGGGGACATGAG.

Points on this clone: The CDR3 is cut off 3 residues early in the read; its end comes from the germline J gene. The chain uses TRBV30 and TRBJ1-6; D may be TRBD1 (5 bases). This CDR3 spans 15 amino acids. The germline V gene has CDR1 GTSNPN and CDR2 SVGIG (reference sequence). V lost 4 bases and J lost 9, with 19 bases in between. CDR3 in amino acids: CAWKIMGPMVSPLHF. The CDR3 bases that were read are TGTGCCTGGAAGATAATGGGGCCGATGGTTTCACCC.

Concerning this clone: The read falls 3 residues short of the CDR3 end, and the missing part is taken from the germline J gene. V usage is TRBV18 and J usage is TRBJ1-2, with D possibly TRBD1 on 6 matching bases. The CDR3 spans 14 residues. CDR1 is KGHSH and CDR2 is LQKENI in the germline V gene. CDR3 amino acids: CASSAGVNRNDYTF. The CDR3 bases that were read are TGTGCCAGCTCAGCAGGGGTGAATCGCAATGAC.

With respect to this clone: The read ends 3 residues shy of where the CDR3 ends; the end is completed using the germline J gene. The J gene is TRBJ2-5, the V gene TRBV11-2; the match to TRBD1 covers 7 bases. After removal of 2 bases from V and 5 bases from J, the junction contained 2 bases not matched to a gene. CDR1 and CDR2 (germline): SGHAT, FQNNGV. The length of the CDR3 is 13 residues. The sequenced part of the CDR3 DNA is TGTGCCAGCAGCTTAACAGGGGAGGAGACC. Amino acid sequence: CASSLTGEET. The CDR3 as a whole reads CASSLTGEETQYF.

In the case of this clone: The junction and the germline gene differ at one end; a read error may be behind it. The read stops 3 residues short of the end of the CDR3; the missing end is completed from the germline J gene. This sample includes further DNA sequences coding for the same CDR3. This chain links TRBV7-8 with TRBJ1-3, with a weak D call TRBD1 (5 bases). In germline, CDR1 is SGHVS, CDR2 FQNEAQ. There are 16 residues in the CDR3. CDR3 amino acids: CASSPGTFYVGNTIYF. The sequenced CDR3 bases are TGTGCCAGCAGCCCCGGGACTTTTTACGTTGGAAACACA.